These 23 T cell receptor beta chains came from one sample sequenced in a study of T cells after yellow fever vaccination. TCRdb independently ran MiXCR on the 5' RACE reads; one entry per CDR3 protein. The sample has about 340,000 distinct CDR3 sequences; 4% are singletons. Sequenced material: PBMCs, taken 5 days after the yellow fever booster vaccination. All receptors derive from a young man who received the YFV17D yellow fever vaccine.

The V gene is TRBV6-5, the J gene TRBJ1-6; the D gene is possibly TRBD1 (5 bases). Trimming left V 6 bases short and J 0 bases short, with 18 bases between. Germline CDR1 and CDR2: MNHEY and SVGAGI. This CDR3 has 18 amino acids. The CDR3 protein is CASSYDSGLLSYNSPLHF. In DNA, the CDR3 is TGTGCCAGCAGCTACGACAGTGGTCTACTCTCCTATAATTCACCCCTCCACTTT.

The genes are TRBV7-6 and TRBJ2-5; 9 bases are a match to TRBD2. Germline V gene sequence: CDR1 SGHVS, CDR2 FNYEAQ. Trimming cost V 10 bases and J 2 bases; bases outside gene matches: 8. CDR3 length: 14 amino acids. The CDR3 DNA reads TGTGCCACCAATAAGCGGGGGGTTCAAGAGACCCAGTACTTC. Amino acid sequence: CATNKRGVQETQYF.

V usage is TRBV7-9 and J usage is TRBJ2-7, with unresolved D. The germline CDR1 and CDR2 sequences are SEHNR and FQNEAQ (reference sequence). The CDR3 spans 14 residues. The V end was cut by 7 bases, the J end by 2 bases, with 15 bases between. CDR3 sequence: CASTRSTAPYEQYF. The CDR3 nucleotides are TGTGCCAGCACTCGAAGTACGGCACCCTACGAGCAGTACTTC.

This clonotype turned up a few times. The rearrangement links TRBV15 to TRBJ1-1; D is unresolved. CDR1 is LNHNV and CDR2 is YYDKDF in the germline V gene (reference sequence). Trimming left V 0 bases short and J 8 bases short, with 13 bases between. The CDR3 is made up of 14 amino acids. The CDR3, as DNA: TGTGCCACCAGCAGAGAGAACTATGGGAAGGAAGCTTTCTTT. This sequence encodes CATSRENYGKEAFF. The whole variable domain, filled in from reference TRBV15 and TRBJ1-1, reads DAMVIQNPRYQVTQFGKPVTLSCSQTLNHNVMYWYQQKSSQAPKLLFHYYDKDFNNEADTPDNFQSRRPNTSFCFLDIRSPGLGDTAMYLCATSRENYGKEAFFGQGTRLTVV.

This clonotype was seen ten or more times. The chain carries TRBV21-1 and TRBJ2-7; TRBD1, the table's D call, was not compared with the DNA. TRBV21-1 is a documented pseudogene. This CDR3 spans 18 amino acids. For the CDR3, the DNA is TGTGCCAGCAGCACACACGACTACCAAGACAGGGGAGGGTACGAGCAGTACTTC. Translating gives CASSTHDYQDRGGYEQYF.

This clonotype was detected a few times. This chain joins TRBV5-1 and TRBJ1-2; D is undetermined. Between the trimmed V and J ends, which lost 4 bases and 8 bases, there was a span of 21 bases. This CDR3 has 15 amino acids. In germline, CDR1 is SGHRS, CDR2 YFSETQ. CDR3 in amino acids: CASSGERSRPGGYTF. The CDR3 DNA is TGCGCCAGCAGCGGGGAGAGGTCGCGTCCGGGGGGCTACACCTTC.

This clonotype was recorded at least ten times. In nucleotides, the CDR3 is TGTGCCAGCAGCTTAGCGGGGACTAGCGCGGTAGCGGATACGCAGTATTTT. Translation: CASSLAGTSAVADTQYF. V usage is TRBV7-6 and J usage is TRBJ2-3, with 10 bases matching TRBD2. CDR1 is SGHVS, CDR2 FNYEAQ, per germline. Germline trimming cut 0 bases from V and 6 bases from J; bases unmatched to any gene: 9. The CDR3 has 17 residues.

The table lists this clonotype with a count of one. The chain carries TRBV20-1 and TRBJ1-1, with a tentative D call TRBD1 (5 bases). Germline CDR1 and CDR2: DFQATT and SNEGSKA (reference sequence). The length of the CDR3 is 12 residues. The CDR3 region is CSAGAPGTEAFF. DNA for the CDR3: TGCAGCGCCGGGGCCCCCGGGACTGAAGCTTTCTTT.

This clonotype was seen only a few times. Written as DNA, the CDR3 is TGTGCCAGCTCACATGACGCGCCGTTGGCTGAAAAACTGTTTTTT. Translated, it gives CASSHDAPLAEKLFF. The chain is built from TRBV18 and TRBJ1-4; D gene uncertain. From germline, CDR1 is KGHSH and CDR2 LQKENI. CDR3 length: 15 amino acids. The V gene lost 4 bases and the J gene lost 7 bases, with 16 bases spanning the gap.

This chain joins TRBV20-1 and TRBJ1-4; the D is unclear. This CDR3 contains 12 residues. The germline V gene has CDR1 DFQATT and CDR2 SNEGSKA (reference sequence). V shed 4 bases and J shed 6 bases, with 9 bases lying between them. The CDR3 region has the DNA TGCAGTGCTAATTCTCGGTATGAAAAACTGTTTTTT. This sequence encodes CSANSRYEKLFF.

V gene TRBV4-1 combines with J gene TRBJ1-4; 7 nucleotides agree with TRBD1. Germline assignment: CDR1 MGHRA and CDR2 YSYEKL. The ends lost 4 bases at V and 3 bases at J; junction bases unmatched: 2. This CDR3 spans 14 amino acids. The CDR3: CASSRGTANEKLFF. Here the CDR3 DNA reads TGCGCCAGCAGCCGTGGGACAGCTAATGAAAAACTGTTTTTT.

This clonotype was counted many times. The J gene is TRBJ2-1, the V gene TRBV12-3 or TRBV12-4; 9 nucleotides agree with TRBD1. V shed 5 bases and J 7 bases; nucleotides not matched to a gene: 9. The CDR3 has 15 amino acids. The CDR3 loop reads CASSPPGTGRNEQFF. The CDR3 coding sequence is TGTGCCAGCAGTCCCCCAGGGACAGGGCGGAATGAGCAGTTCTTC.

In this sample, this clonotype turned up a few times. The chain is built from TRBV20-1 and TRBJ2-7; 9 positions match TRBD1. The CDR3 covers 14 residues. Germline loops: CDR1 DFQATT, CDR2 SNEGSKA (reference sequence). V lost 5 bases to trimming and J lost 7 bases; unmatched junction nucleotides: 12. DNA of the CDR3: TGCAGTGCTTCCGGGACAGGGAGCTTGAGTGAGCAGTACGTC. Amino acid sequence: CSASGTGSLSEQYV.

This clonotype was seen many times. In DNA, the CDR3 is TGTGCCAGCAGTGAATTCGGGGAGACCCAGTACTTC. It yields the protein CASSEFGETQYF. The chain uses TRBV25-1 and TRBJ2-5, with D unclear. Germline CDR1 is MGHDK and CDR2 is SYGVNS. The CDR3 is made up of 12 amino acids. V was shortened by 1 base and J by 5 bases, with 5 bases between the two germline ends.

CDR3 sequence reads: CSAPKYQGKGPEQYF. As DNA, the CDR3 is TGCAGTGCCCCGAAATATCAAGGAAAGGGCCCCGAGCAGTACTTC. The rearrangement uses TRBV20-1 and TRBJ2-7; no clear D. The CDR3 loop spans 15 amino acids. In germline, CDR1 is DFQATT, CDR2 SNEGSKA (reference sequence). Trimming took 6 bases from V and 6 from J, leaving 24 bases between them.

This clonotype was recorded a few times. The chain has TRBV28 and TRBJ2-7; TRBD1 agrees at 9 bases. The V gene end was trimmed by 5 bases and the J gene end by 2 bases; junction bases not matched to a gene: 7. CDR1 and CDR2 (germline): MDHEN, SYDVKM. The CDR3 consists of 15 residues. The chain's CDR3 is CASSERDRATYEQYV. The CDR3 DNA is TGTGCCAGCAGTGAGAGGGACAGGGCTACCTACGAGCAGTACGTC.

The gene calls are TRBV4-2 and TRBJ2-3; TRBD2 matches 8 bases. The CDR3 is made up of 16 amino acids. Germline V gene data show CDR1 as LGHNA and CDR2 as YNFKEQ. The V and J ends lost 0 bases and 2 bases, in that order; junction bases with no gene match: 4. The CDR3 here is CASSQEETSATDTQYF. CDR3 nucleotide sequence: TGTGCCAGCAGCCAAGAGGAGACTAGCGCCACAGATACGCAGTATTTT.

This clonotype came up a few times. The genes are TRBV11-2 and TRBJ2-7; 8 bases are shared with TRBD1. The CDR3 has 18 residues. Trimming removed 7 bases from V and 2 bases from J; junction bases left unmatched: 19. Germline CDR1 SGHAT, CDR2 FQNNGV. This CDR3 reads CASTLGAGGNRAAYEQYF. DNA of the CDR3: TGTGCCAGCACCCTAGGGGCAGGGGGCAATAGGGCCGCCTACGAGCAGTACTTC. The variable domain in full, with the rest retrieved from reference TRBV11-2 and TRBJ2-7, is EAGVAQSPRYKIIEKRQSVAFWCNPISGHATLYWYQQILGQGPKLLIQFQNNGVVDDSQLPKDRFSAERLKGVDSTLKIQPAKLEDSAVYLCASTLGAGGNRAAYEQYFGPGTRLTVT.

This clonotype turned up a few times. CDR3 sequence: CASRTTQSAFF. The CDR3 DNA reads as TGTGCCAGCAGAACGACCCAGTCGGCTTTCTTT. The V gene is TRBV12-3 or TRBV12-4, the J gene TRBJ1-1; no firm D call. The CDR3 is 11 amino acids. The germline V and J ends were trimmed by 6 bases and 11 bases, with 13 bases remaining between them.

The chain carries TRBV5-1 and TRBJ2-5; D not resolved. The length of the CDR3 is 14 residues. Trimming took 3 bases from V and 1 from J, leaving 10 bases between them. Per the germline V gene, CDR1 is SGHRS and CDR2 is YFSETQ. Here the CDR3 DNA reads TGCGCCAGCAGCTCCAAAGACTCCCAAGAGACCCAGTACTTC. Translating it yields CASSSKDSQETQYF. Full variable domain (rest looked up from reference TRBV5-1 and TRBJ2-5): KAGVTQTPRYLIKTRGQQVTLSCSPISGHRSVSWYQQTPGQGLQFLFEYFSETQRNKGNFPGRFSGRQFSNSRSEMNVSTLELGDSALYLCASSSKDSQETQYFGPGTRLLVL.

This chain joins TRBV29-1 and TRBJ2-1; D unclear. From germline, CDR1 is SQVTM and CDR2 ANQGSEA. This CDR3 has 16 amino acids. V was clipped by 0 bases and J by 4 bases, with 16 bases between them. The CDR3 sequence is CSVEDPRATIYNEQFF. The CDR3 bases are TGCAGCGTTGAAGATCCCCGGGCCACAATATACAATGAGCAGTTCTTC.

This clonotype was counted a few times. The chain carries TRBV6-5 and TRBJ1-1; D is unclear. Germline values: CDR1 MNHEY, CDR2 SVGAGI. The CDR3 is 12 amino acids. V gave up 5 bases and J gave up 7 bases, with 11 bases separating them. The chain's CDR3 is CASSPSGNEAFF. DNA for the CDR3: TGTGCCAGCAGTCCGTCGGGGAATGAAGCTTTCTTT.

J is TRBJ1-2 and V is TRBV9, with D possibly being TRBD1 (6 bases). This CDR3 contains 12 residues. V gave up 4 bases and J gave up 5 bases, with 9 bases separating them. From germline, CDR1 is SGDLS and CDR2 YYNGEE. This CDR3 reads CASSPTGYGYTF. Written as DNA, the CDR3 is TGTGCCAGCAGCCCAACAGGGTATGGCTACACCTTC.